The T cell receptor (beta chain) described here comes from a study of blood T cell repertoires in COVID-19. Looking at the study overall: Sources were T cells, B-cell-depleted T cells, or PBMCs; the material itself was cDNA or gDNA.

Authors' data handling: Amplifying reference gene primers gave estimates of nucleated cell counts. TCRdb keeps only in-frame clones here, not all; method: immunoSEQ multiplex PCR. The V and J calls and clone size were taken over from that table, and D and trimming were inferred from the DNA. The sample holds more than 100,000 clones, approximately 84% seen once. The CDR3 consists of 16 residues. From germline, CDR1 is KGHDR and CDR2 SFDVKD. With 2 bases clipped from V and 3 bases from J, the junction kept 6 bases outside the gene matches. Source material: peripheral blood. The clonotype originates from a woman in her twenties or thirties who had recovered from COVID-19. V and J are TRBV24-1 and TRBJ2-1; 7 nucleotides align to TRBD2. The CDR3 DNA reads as TGTGCCACCAGTGATTCTGGGGGAGGGCTCTACAATGAGCAGTTCTTC. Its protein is CATSDSGGGLYNEQFF.